This is a list of T cell receptor beta chains from one sample in a study of cytomegalovirus exposure and HLA in healthy donors. Measured with immunoSEQ multiplex PCR; TCRdb has only the in-frame clones, and not every one. In the table there are some 140,000 clones, about 86% of which are singletons. Specimen: PBMCs. The receptors were gathered from a human donor in good health. Each CDR3 is given with its conserved first and last residue. The D gene is left open where the match is weak. The listing skips clone size in some rows; elsewhere it reads once, few, many or a size class.

>.|TRBV5-1|TRBD1|TRBJ1-2
TGCGCCAGCAAACCCAGACAGGGGGCCGCGGACTATGGCTACACCTTC
CASKPRQGAADYGYTF
>once|TRBV5-1|.|TRBJ1-5
TGCGCCAGCAGCTTGGGCACACAGGCTCAGCCCCAGCATTTT
CASSLGTQAQPQHF
>.|TRBV7-8|TRBD2|TRBJ2-1
TGTGCCAGCAGCTTGCTGGGCGGGAGGGACCATGAGCAGTTCTTC
CASSLLGGRDHEQFF
>.|TRBV5-4|.|TRBJ1-5
TGTGCCAGCAGCCTCCCAGGGCGGCCCCAGCATTTT
CASSLPGRPQHF
>.|TRBV2|TRBD2|TRBJ2-7
TGTGCCAGCTCGAGTTACACTAGCGTTCGAGAGCAGTACTTC
CASSSYTSVREQYF
>.|TRBV6-1|.|TRBJ2-7
TGTGCCAGCATTTGGACTTCTGGCTCCTACGAGCAGTACTTC
CASIWTSGSYEQYF
>.|TRBV18|TRBD1|TRBJ1-1
TGTGCCAGCTCACCACCCAGGGGGTTGGACACTGAAGCTTTCTTT
CASSPPRGLDTEAFF
>.|TRBV18|.|TRBJ2-7
TGTGCCAGCTCACCTTTACGCCCCAATCGGGGCGAGCAGTACTTC
CASSPLRPNRGEQYF
>.|TRBV7-2|.|TRBJ2-3
TGTGCCAGCAGCTTAAAGGTCCTATCAGGAGATACGCAGTATTTT
CASSLKVLSGDTQYF
>once|TRBV27|TRBD1|TRBJ2-2
TGTGCCAGCAGTTCCGGGACAGGGACAAGGGCCGGGGAGCTGTTTTTT
CASSSGTGTRAGELFF
>.|TRBV15|TRBD2|TRBJ2-3
TGTGCCACCAGCAGTGGGCTAGCGGGGGCCACAGATACGCAGTATTTT
CATSSGLAGATDTQYF
>.|TRBV7-2|TRBD1|TRBJ2-7
TGTGCCAGCAGCCCCGCCGGCAGGGGGAACGAGCAGTACTTC
CASSPAGRGNEQYF
>.|TRBV27|TRBD2|TRBJ2-2
TGTGCCAGCAGGACTAGCGGGAAAGTGAACGGGGAGCTGTTTTTT
CASRTSGKVNGELFF
>.|TRBV6-1|TRBD1|TRBJ1-2
TGTGCCAGCAGTGCCCGGGACAGTGCTAACTATGGCTACACCTTC
CASSARDSANYGYTF
>.|TRBV27|TRBD1|TRBJ1-1
TGTGCCAGCAGTTTAAGACAGGGGCTAGGAGGAGGGGATACTGAAGCTTTCTTT
CASSLRQGLGGGDTEAFF
>.|TRBV15|TRBD2|TRBJ2-7
TGTGCCACCAGCAGAGATCTGGCTAGCGGGGGTAAGGAGCAGTACTTC
CATSRDLASGGKEQYF
>.|TRBV29-1|TRBD1|TRBJ2-1
TGCAGCGTTGACAGGGGGCCCTCCAATGAGCAGTTCTTC
CSVDRGPSNEQFF
>.|TRBV7-9|.|TRBJ2-5
TGTGCCAGCAGCGGGCTCGGCGGGGAACAAGAGACCCAGTACTTC
CASSGLGGEQETQYF
>.|TRBV5-6|.|TRBJ1-1
TGTGCCAGCAGCCGCCGCGGGAAGTTGATCTTTTTCGGTCGGGATGAAGCTTTCTTT
CASSRRGKLIFFGRDEAFF
>.|TRBV2|.|TRBJ2-2
TGTGCCAGTGTTGGACAGCCGAACACCGGGGAGCTGTTTTTT
CASVGQPNTGELFF
>.|TRBV30|TRBD1|TRBJ1-1
TGTGCCTGGATGGGGTCCAGGGGGATTGAAGCTTTCTTT
CAWMGSRGIEAFF
>.|TRBV28|.|TRBJ1-3
TGTGCCAGCAGTTTAGACAGGTTTGGAAACACCATATATTTT
CASSLDRFGNTIYF
>many|TRBV5-4|.|TRBJ1-5
TGTGCCAGCAGCTTGGATGGCGGCGGGAATCAGCCCCAGCATTTT
CASSLDGGGNQPQHF
>.|TRBV18|TRBD1|TRBJ2-3
TGTGCCAGCTACACAGGGGTATCTTTTGGAGATACGCAGTATTTT
CASYTGVSFGDTQYF
>once|TRBV7-9|TRBD2|TRBJ2-7
TGTGCCAGCAGCCTCAATCCGGGACTAGCGGCCCTGGGGGAGCAGTACTTC
CASSLNPGLAALGEQYF
>.|TRBV7-8|TRBD2|TRBJ2-7
TGTGCCAGCAGCCTACTGGGAGTAGCGGGAGAACCGTACTTC
CASSLLGVAGEPYF
>few|TRBV27|.|TRBJ1-2
TGTGCCAGCAGTTCCCCAGTGTATGGCTACACCTTC
CASSSPVYGYTF
>.|TRBV7-2|.|TRBJ1-2
TGTGCCAGCAGCTTAAGGGCGGGGTCGCCTGGCTACACCTTC
CASSLRAGSPGYTF
>.|TRBV5-1|.|TRBJ2-3
TGCGCCAGCAGCTTGTCCAGGGTCGCAGATACGCAGTATTTT
CASSLSRVADTQYF
>.|TRBV5-1|.|TRBJ2-3
TGCGCCAGCAGCTTGGGTTTTATCGGCACAGATACGCAGTATTTT
CASSLGFIGTDTQYF
>.|TRBV18|.|TRBJ2-3
TGTGCCAGCTCACCACGCATCAGGCAGGGGTTTTTAGATACGCAGTATTTT
CASSPRIRQGFLDTQYF
>.|TRBV4-1|.|TRBJ1-5
TGCGCCAGCAGCCCACAGCGGAGGGACAATCAGCCCCAGCATTTT
CASSPQRRDNQPQHF
>.|TRBV9|TRBD2|TRBJ2-7
TGTGCCAGCAGCGCGGGAGGTTACGAGCAGTACTTC
CASSAGGYEQYF
>.|TRBV10-3|TRBD1|TRBJ1-2
TGTGCCATTGCCGGGACAGCCTATGGCTACACCTTC
CAIAGTAYGYTF
>once|TRBV6-6|TRBD2|TRBJ2-2
TGTGCCAGCAGTACAACTAGCGGAGGAAACACCGGGGAGCTGTTTTTT
CASSTTSGGNTGELFF
>.|TRBV7-2|.|TRBJ2-1
TGTGCCAGCAGCTTAGAGGGGCGCTACAATGAGCAGTTCTTC
CASSLEGRYNEQFF
>.|TRBV28|TRBD2|TRBJ2-2
TGTGCCAGCAGTTTCGCGGGACTAGCGGGAGGGGAGAACACCGGGGAGCTGTTTTTT
CASSFAGLAGGENTGELFF